Each of the 10 T cell receptor beta chains below was sequenced from the same sample in a study of T cell responses to AZD1222 COVID-19 vaccine. TCRdb's table, derived via immunoSEQ multiplex PCR, lists solely in-frame clones and lacks some. The data show approximately 130,000 clones, 75% to 95% seen once. The source material was peripheral blood, sampled on day 0 of AZD1222 vaccination. Receptors were obtained from an adult in good health.

This chain joins TRBV7-8 and TRBJ2-3; TRBD1 or TRBD2 may be the D gene (5 bases each). The CDR3 has 14 amino acids. Trimming stripped 5 bases from V and 3 bases from J, with 12 bases between. Germline lookup yields CDR1 SGHVS and CDR2 FQNEAQ. CDR3 sequence reads: CASSRGAGTDTQYF. CDR3 nucleotide sequence: TGTGCCAGCAGCCGAGGGGCGGGTACAGATACGCAGTATTTT.

This clone was seen a single time. The chain has TRBV9 and TRBJ2-3, with 8 bases aligning to TRBD1. The V gene end was trimmed by 4 bases and the J gene end by 2 bases; junction bases not matched to a gene: 6. Germline loops: CDR1 SGDLS, CDR2 YYNGEE. The CDR3 extends over 15 amino acids. The CDR3 DNA is TGTGCCAGCAGCTCCCGGACAGGGACCACAGATACGCAGTATTTT. The encoded protein is CASSSRTGTTDTQYF.

This chain connects TRBV11-2 to TRBJ2-5, with D possibly matching TRBD1 (6 bases). V was trimmed by 5 bases and J by 5 bases, leaving 18 bases between them. Germline V CDR1 and CDR2: SGHAT, FQNNGV. The CDR3 loop spans 15 amino acids. The CDR3, as DNA: TGTGCCAGCAGCCGGACAGCCCGCTGGGATGAGACCCAGTACTTC. Its translation is CASSRTARWDETQYF.

The chain links TRBV30 to TRBJ2-2; TRBD1 aligns across 9 bases. After removal of 3 bases from V and 4 bases from J, the junction contained 3 bases not matched to a gene. The germline V gene has CDR1 GTSNPN and CDR2 SVGIG (reference sequence). The CDR3 has 14 amino acids. CDR3 in amino acids: CAWRMTGGTGELFF. In DNA form, the CDR3 reads TGTGCCTGGAGGATGACAGGGGGCACCGGGGAGCTGTTTTTT. Together with reference TRBV30 and TRBJ2-2, the CDR3 gives the full variable domain: SQTIHQWPATLVQPVGSPLSLECTVEGTSNPNLYWYRQAAGRGLQLLFYSVGIGQISSEVPQNLSASRPQDRQFILSSKKLLLSDSGFYLCAWRMTGGTGELFFGEGSRLTVL.

This chain joins TRBV6-1 and TRBJ2-3, with 11 bases lining up with TRBD2. Trimming removed 6 bases from V and 4 bases from J; junction bases left unmatched: 6. There are 15 residues in the CDR3. Germline V gene data show CDR1 as MNHNS and CDR2 as SASEGT. CDR3 loop: CASRGTSGPADTQYF. In DNA, the CDR3 is TGTGCCAGCAGGGGGACTAGCGGACCTGCAGATACGCAGTATTTT.

V gene TRBV11-3 combines with J gene TRBJ1-1, with 8 nucleotides matching TRBD1. Germline values: CDR1 SGHNT, CDR2 YENEEA. This CDR3 comprises 14 residues. After removal of 5 bases from V and 5 bases from J, the junction contained 7 bases not matched to a gene. The CDR3 loop reads CASSPGQGRTEAFF. CDR3 nucleotides: TGTGCCAGCAGCCCCGGACAGGGTAGGACTGAAGCTTTCTTT.

V and J are TRBV6-4 and TRBJ1-4; D remains unclear. Germline V gene sequence: CDR1 MRHNA, CDR2 SNTAGT. The ends were cut back, 5 bases at V and 7 bases at J, with 11 bases in the middle. This CDR3 contains 13 residues. The CDR3 is CASSFPGSEKLFF. The CDR3 bases are TGTGCCAGCAGTTTCCCGGGGAGTGAAAAACTGTTTTTT.

This chain links TRBV13 with TRBJ1-1; 8 bases agree with TRBD1. This CDR3 has 15 residues. In germline, CDR1 is PRHDT, CDR2 FYEKMQ (reference sequence). The trim removed 5 bases at V and 3 bases at J, leaving 8 bases unmatched. In DNA form, the CDR3 reads TGTGCCAGCAGCCGGAACAGGGGGTTTGACACTGAAGCTTTCTTT. Protein: CASSRNRGFDTEAFF.

The V and J genes are TRBV6-4 and TRBJ1-2, with D uncertain. Germline V gene sequence: CDR1 MRHNA, CDR2 SNTAGT. Between the trimmed V and J ends, which lost 2 bases and 4 bases, there was a span of 11 bases. The CDR3 consists of 14 residues. Written as DNA, the CDR3 is TGTGCCAGCAGTGACAGGGCAGGCCGCTATGGCTACACCTTC. Translation gives CASSDRAGRYGYTF.

The chain combines TRBV19 with TRBJ2-1; 7 bases are a match to TRBD1. CDR1 is LNHDA and CDR2 is SQIVND in the germline V gene (reference sequence). The CDR3 covers 15 residues. The junction had 6 bases not matched to a gene; V was cut back by 5 bases and J by 2 bases. The CDR3 loop reads CASSVTGQTYNEQFF. CDR3 nucleotide sequence: TGTGCCAGTAGTGTCACGGGACAGACCTACAATGAGCAGTTCTTC.